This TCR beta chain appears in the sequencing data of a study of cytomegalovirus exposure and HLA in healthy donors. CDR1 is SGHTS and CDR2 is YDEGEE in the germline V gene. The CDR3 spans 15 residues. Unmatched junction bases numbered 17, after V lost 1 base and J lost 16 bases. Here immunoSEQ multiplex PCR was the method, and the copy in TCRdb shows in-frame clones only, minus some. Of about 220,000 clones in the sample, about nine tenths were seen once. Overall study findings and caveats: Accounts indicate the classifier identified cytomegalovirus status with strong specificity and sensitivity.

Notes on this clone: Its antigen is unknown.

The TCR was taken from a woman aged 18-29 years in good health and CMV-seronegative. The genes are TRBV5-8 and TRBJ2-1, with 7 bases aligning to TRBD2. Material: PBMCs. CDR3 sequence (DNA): TGTGCCAGCAGCTTGTCCATGGGCGGGAGCTTTACTACTTTCTTC. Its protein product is CASSLSMGGSFTTFF. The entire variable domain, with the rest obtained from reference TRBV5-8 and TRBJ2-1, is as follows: EAGVTQSPTHLIKTRGQQATLRCSPISGHTSVYWYQQALGLGLQFLLWYDEGEERNRGNFPPRFSGRQFPNYSSELNVNALELEDSALYLCASSLSMGGSFTTFFGPGTRLTVL.